This note documents a single TCR beta chain sequence. No antigen is known for it. The record originates from a study of T cell responses to AZD1222 COVID-19 vaccine. Study-wide points: Repertoires were obtained only post-peak T cell response.

Trimming took 3 bases from V and 6 from J, leaving 12 bases between them. The germline gives CDR1 LGHDT, CDR2 YNNKEL (reference sequence). This CDR3 contains 14 residues. Sequencing used immunoSEQ multiplex PCR; TCRdb keeps in-frame clones, though not all of them. Among under 70,000 clones listed, roughly 78% were seen once. The sequences come from peripheral blood, collected on day 0 of MenACWY control vaccination. The V and J genes are TRBV3-1 (or the pseudogene TRBV3-2) and TRBJ2-1; D gene uncertain. This clonotype originated in an adult in good health. DNA for the CDR3: TGTGCCAGCAGCCATTTAGGTACTCCCAATGAGCAGTTCTTC. Translation: CASSHLGTPNEQFF.